The clone carrying this T cell receptor beta chain was detected only a few times. The antigen remains undetermined. A second PCR, run for roughly 7 to 12 cycles, used a sample-barcoded 5' primer plus a J-beta primer mix. TCRdb re-called the 5' RACE reads with MiXCR, one entry per CDR3 protein. Of 1.5 million to 1.9 million distinct CDR3 sequences listed, less than 45% were seen once; the top ten hold about 3.8%. Germline-derived CDR1 and CDR2 are SGHAT and FQNNGV. The V gene lost 1 base and the J gene lost 10 bases, with 16 bases spanning the gap. The CDR3 covers 14 residues. No fewer than 6 million PBMCs went into each sample. The source of the sample is a study of blood T cells in healthy people across ages. On the study more broadly: Capture via template switching afforded approximately one barcoded beta molecule per two T cells. Findings of the study overall: Strongly correlated with naive T cell percentage was TCR beta diversity. Leaving the PBMCs unsorted stopped any conclusive comparison of naive versus antigen-experienced cells.

The chain uses TRBV11-2 and TRBJ1-1; possibly TRBD1 for D (6 bases). This TCR derives from a woman between 18 and 30 years old in good health. Sequencing was carried out using blood. In nucleotides, the CDR3 is TGTGCCAGCAGCTTAGGGCTTGACAGGTATCGAGCTTTCTTT. It translates to CASSLGLDRYRAFF.